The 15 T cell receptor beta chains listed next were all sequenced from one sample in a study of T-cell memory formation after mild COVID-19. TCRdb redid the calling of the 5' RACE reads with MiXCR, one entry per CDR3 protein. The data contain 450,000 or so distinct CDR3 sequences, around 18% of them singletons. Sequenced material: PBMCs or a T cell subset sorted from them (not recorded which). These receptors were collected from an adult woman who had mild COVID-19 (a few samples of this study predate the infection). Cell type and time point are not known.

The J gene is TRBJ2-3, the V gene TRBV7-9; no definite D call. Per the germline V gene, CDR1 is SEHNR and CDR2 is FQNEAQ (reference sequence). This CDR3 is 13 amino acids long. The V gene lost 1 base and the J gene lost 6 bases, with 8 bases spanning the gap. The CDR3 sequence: CASSLGPPDTQYF. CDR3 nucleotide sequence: TGTGCCAGCAGCTTAGGTCCCCCGGATACGCAGTATTTT.

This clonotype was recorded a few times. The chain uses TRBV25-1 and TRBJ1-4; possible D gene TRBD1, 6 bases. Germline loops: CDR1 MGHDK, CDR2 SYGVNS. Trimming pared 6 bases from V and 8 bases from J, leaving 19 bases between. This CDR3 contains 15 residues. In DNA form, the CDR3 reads TGTGCCAGCAGCCCAGACAGGAATAGAAGGGAAAAACTGTTTTTT. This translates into CASSPDRNRREKLFF.

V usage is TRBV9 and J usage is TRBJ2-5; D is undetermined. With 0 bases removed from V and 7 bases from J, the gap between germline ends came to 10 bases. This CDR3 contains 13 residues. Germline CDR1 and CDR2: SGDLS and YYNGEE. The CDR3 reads CASSVVPTGTQYF. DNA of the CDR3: TGTGCCAGCAGCGTAGTCCCTACGGGGACCCAGTACTTC.

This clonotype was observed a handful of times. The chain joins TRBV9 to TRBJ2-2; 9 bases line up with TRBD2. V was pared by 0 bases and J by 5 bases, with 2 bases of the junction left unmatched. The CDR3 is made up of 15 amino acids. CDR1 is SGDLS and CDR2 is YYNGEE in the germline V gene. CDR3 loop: CASSVGGRATGELFF. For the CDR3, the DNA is TGTGCCAGCAGCGTAGGCGGGAGGGCAACCGGGGAGCTGTTTTTT.

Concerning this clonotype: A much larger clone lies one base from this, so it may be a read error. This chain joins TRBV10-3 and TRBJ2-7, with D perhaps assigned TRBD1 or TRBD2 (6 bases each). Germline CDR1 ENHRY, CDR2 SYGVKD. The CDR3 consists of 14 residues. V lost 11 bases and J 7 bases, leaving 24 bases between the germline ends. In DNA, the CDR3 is TGTGCCCTCGGGGACTCACAGGGTACGGGGGAGCAGTACTTC. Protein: CALGDSQGTGEQYF.

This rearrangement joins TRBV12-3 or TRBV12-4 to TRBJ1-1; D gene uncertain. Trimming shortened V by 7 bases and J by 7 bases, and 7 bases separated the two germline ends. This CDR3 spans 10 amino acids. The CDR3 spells CASTPYEAFF. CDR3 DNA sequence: TGTGCCAGCACCCCTTATGAAGCTTTCTTT.

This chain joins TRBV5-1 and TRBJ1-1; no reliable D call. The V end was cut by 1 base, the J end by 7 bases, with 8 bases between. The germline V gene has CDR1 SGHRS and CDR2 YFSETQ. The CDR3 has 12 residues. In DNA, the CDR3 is TGCGCCAGCAGCTTGAGCGGCAGTGAAGCTTTCTTT. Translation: CASSLSGSEAFF.

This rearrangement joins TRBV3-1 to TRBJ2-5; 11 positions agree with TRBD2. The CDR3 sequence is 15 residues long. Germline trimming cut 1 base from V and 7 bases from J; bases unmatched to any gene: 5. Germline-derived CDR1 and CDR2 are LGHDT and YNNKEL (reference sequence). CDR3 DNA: TGTGCCAGCAGCCAAGGACTAGCGGGGTTCATGACCCAGTACTTC. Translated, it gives CASSQGLAGFMTQYF.

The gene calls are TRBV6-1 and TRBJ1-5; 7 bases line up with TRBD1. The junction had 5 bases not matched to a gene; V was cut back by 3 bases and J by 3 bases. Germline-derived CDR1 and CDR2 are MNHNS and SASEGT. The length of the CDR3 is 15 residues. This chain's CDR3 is CASSDWGQINQPQHF. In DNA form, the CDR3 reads TGTGCCAGCAGTGACTGGGGACAGATCAATCAGCCCCAGCATTTT.

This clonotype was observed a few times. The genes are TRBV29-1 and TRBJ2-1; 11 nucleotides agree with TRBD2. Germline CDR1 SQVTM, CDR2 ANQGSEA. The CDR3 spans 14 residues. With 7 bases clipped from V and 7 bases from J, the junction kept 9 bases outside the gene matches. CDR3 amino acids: CSALAGGPENEQFF. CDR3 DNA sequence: TGCAGCGCCTTAGCGGGAGGGCCGGAAAATGAGCAGTTCTTC.

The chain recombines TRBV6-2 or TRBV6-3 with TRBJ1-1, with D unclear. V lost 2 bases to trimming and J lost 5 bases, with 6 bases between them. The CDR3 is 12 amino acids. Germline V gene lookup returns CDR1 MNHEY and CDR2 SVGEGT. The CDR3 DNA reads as TGTGCCAGCAGTTACGTTGTGACTGAAGCTTTCTTT. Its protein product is CASSYVVTEAFF.

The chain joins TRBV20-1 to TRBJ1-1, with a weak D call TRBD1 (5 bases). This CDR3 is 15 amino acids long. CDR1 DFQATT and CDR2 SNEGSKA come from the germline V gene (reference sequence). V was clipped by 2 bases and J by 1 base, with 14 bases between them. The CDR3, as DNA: TGCAGTGCTAGACCTGGGGGTCGGACGAACACTGAAGCTTTCTTT. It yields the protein CSARPGGRTNTEAFF.

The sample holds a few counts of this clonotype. CDR3 in DNA: TGTGCCAGCAGTTGGGATTGGACAGGGTCATTGGATGGCTACACCTTC. This encodes CASSWDWTGSLDGYTF. The rearrangement uses TRBV5-5 and TRBJ1-2, with 8 positions matching TRBD1. Germline CDR1 SGHKS, CDR2 YYEKEE (reference sequence). Trimming took 5 bases from V and 6 from J; bases not matched to a gene: 15. The CDR3 consists of 16 residues.

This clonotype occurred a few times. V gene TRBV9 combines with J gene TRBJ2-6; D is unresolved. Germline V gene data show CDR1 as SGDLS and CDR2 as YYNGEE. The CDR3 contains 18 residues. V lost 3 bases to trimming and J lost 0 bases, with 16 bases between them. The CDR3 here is CASSGKASTASGANVLTF. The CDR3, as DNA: TGTGCCAGCAGCGGAAAAGCCTCCACAGCCTCTGGGGCCAACGTCCTGACTTTC.

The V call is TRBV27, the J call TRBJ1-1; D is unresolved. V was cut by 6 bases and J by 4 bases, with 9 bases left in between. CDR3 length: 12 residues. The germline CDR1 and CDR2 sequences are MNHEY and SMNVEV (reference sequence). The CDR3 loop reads CASRGEGTEAFF. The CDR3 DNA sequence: TGTGCCAGCAGGGGAGAGGGCACTGAAGCTTTCTTT.